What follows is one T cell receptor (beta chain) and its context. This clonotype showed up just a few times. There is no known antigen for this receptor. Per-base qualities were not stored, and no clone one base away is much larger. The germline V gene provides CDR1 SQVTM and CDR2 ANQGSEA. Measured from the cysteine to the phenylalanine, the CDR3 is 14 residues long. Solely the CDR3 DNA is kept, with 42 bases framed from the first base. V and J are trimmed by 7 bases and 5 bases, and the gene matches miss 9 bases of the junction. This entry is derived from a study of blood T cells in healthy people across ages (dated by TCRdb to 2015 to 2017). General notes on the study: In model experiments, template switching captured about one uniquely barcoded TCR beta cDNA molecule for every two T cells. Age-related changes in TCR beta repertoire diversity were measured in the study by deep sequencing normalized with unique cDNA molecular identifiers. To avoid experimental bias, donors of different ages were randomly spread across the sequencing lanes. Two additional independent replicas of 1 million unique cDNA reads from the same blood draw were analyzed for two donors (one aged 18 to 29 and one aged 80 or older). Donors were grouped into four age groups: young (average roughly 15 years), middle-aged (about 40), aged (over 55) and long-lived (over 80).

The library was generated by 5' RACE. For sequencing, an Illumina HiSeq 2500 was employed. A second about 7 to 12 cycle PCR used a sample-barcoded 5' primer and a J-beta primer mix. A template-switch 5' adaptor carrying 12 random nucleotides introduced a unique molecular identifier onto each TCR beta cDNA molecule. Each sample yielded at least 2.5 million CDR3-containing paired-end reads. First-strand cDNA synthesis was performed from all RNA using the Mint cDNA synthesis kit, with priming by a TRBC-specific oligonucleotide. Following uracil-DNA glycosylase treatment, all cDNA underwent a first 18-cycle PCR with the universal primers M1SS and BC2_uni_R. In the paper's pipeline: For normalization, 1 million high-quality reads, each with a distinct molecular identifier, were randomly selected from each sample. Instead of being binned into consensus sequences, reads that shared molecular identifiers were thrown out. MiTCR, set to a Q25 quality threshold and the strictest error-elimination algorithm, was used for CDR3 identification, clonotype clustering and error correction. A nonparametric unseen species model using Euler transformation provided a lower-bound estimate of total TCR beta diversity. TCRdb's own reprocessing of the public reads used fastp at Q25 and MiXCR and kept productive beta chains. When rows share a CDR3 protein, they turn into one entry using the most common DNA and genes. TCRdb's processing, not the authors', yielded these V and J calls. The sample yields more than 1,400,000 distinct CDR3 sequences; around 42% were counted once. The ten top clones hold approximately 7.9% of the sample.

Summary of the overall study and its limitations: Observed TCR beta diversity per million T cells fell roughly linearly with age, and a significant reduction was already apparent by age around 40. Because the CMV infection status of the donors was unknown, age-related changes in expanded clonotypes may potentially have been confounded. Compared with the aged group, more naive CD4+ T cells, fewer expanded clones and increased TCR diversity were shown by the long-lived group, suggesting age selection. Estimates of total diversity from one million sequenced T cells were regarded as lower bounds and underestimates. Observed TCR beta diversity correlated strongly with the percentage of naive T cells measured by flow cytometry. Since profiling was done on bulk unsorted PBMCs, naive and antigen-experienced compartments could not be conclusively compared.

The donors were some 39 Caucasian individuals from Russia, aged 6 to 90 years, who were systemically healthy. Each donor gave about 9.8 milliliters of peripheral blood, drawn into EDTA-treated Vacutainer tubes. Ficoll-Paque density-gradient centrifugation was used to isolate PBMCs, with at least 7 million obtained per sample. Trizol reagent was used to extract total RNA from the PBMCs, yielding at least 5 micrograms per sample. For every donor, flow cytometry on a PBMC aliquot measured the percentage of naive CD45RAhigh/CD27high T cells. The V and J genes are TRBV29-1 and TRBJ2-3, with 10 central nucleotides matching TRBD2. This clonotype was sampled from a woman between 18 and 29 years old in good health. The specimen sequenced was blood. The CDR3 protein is CSAGKAGGLDTQYF. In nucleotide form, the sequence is TGCAGCGCTGGGAAAGCGGGAGGGTTAGATACGCAGTATTTT.